These 2 T cell receptor beta chains were all obtained from the same sample, sequenced in a study of blood T cell repertoires in COVID-19 (dated by TCRdb to between 2020 and 2021). To prepare the library, the immunoSEQ multiplex PCR assay was applied. TCRdb mirrors the immuneACCESS table, restricted to in-frame sequences. Some clones are absent from its copies; in checked studies, under half trace to an unresolved V gene, and the reason for the others is unknown. For this sample the table gives roughly 200,000 clones, of which approximately 86% were detected only once. The ten largest clones take up roughly 3% of the sample. The sequencing sample was made of peripheral blood. Receptors were obtained from a man in his 60s with acute or convalescent COVID-19.

The chain has TRBV29-1 and TRBJ2-5, with D possibly being TRBD1 (6 bases). CDR3 length: 13 amino acids. V gave up 5 bases and J gave up 5 bases, with 15 bases separating them. Germline V gene lookup returns CDR1 SQVTM and CDR2 ANQGSEA. This CDR3 reads CSVSVGGGETQYF. The CDR3 DNA reads as TGCAGCGTTTCCGTTGGGGGCGGCGAGACCCAGTACTTC.

This chain connects TRBV6-5 to TRBJ2-5, with 7 positions matching TRBD1. The V gene end was trimmed by 5 bases and the J gene end by 2 bases; junction bases not matched to a gene: 8. This CDR3 region has 15 residues. From germline, CDR1 is MNHEY and CDR2 SVGAGI. The CDR3 nucleotides read TGTGCCAGCAGTCCCGGGACAGCATATCAAGAGACCCAGTACTTC. It codes for CASSPGTAYQETQYF.